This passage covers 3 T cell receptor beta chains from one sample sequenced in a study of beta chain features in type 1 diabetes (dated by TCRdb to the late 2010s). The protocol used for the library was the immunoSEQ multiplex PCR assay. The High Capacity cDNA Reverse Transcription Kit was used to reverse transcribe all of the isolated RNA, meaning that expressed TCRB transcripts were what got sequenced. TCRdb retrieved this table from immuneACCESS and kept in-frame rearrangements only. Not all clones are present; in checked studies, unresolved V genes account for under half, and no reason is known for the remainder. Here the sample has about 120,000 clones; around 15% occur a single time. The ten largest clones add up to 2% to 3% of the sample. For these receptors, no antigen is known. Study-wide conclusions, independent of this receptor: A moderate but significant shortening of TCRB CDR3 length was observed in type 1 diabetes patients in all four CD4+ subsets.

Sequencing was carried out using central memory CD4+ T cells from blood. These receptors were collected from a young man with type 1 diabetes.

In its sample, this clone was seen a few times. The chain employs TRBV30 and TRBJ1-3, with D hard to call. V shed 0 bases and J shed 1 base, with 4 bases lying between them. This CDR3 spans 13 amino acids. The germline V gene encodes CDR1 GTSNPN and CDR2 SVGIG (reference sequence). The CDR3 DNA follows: TGTGCCTGGAGTGTAAAATCTGGAAACACCATATATTTT. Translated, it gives CAWSVKSGNTIYF.

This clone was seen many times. CDR3 nucleotide sequence: TGTGCCAGCAGTTTCGGGAGTTTTGAAGCTTTCTTT. Translation: CASSFGSFEAFF. The V call is TRBV28, the J call TRBJ1-1; no reliable D call. The CDR3 contains 12 residues. Germline loops: CDR1 MDHEN, CDR2 SYDVKM. The germline V and J ends were trimmed by 3 bases and 7 bases, with 9 bases remaining between them.

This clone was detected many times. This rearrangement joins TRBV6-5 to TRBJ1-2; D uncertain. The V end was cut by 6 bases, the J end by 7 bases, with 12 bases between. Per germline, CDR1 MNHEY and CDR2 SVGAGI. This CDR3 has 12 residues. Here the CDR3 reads CASSRTVVGYTF. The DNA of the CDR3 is TGTGCCAGCAGCCGGACCGTTGTTGGCTACACCTTC.